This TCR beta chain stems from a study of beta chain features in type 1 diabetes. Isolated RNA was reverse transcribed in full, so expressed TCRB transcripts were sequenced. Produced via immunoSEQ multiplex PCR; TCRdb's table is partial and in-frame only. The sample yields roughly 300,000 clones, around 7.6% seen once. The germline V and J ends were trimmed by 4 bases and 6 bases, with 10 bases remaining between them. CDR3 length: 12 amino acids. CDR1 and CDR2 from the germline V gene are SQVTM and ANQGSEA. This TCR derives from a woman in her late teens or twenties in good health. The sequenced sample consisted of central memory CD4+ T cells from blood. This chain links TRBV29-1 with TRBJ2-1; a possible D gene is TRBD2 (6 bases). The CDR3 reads CSVVHGSNEQFF. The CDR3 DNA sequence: TGCAGCGTTGTCCACGGGAGCAATGAGCAGTTCTTC.